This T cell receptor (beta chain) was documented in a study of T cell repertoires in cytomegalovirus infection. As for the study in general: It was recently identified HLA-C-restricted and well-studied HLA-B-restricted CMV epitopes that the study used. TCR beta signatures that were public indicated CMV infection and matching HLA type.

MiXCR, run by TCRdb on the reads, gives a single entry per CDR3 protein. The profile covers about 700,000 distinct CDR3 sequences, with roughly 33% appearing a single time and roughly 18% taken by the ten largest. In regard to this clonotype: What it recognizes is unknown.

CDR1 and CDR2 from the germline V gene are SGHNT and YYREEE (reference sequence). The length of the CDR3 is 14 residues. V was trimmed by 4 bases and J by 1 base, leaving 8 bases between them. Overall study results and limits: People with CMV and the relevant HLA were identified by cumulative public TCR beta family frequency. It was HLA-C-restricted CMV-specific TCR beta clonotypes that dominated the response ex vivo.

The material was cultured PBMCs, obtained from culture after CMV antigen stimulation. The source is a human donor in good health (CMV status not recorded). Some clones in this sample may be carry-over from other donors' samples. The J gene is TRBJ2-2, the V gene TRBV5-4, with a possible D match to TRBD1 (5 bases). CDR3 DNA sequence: TGTGCCAGCAGCGACACAGGGAACACCGGGGAGCTGTTTTTT. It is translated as CASSDTGNTGELFF.